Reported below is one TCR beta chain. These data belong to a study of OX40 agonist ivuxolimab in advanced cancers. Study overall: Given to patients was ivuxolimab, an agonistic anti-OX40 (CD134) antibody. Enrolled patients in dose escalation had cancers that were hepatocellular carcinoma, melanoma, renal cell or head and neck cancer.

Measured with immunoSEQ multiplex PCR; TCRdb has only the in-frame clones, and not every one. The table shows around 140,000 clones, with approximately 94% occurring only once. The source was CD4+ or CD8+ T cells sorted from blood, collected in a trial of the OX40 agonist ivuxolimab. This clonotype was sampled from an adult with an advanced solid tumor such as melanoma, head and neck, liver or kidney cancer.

The CDR3 DNA is TGTGCCGGAGAGGCGATGTTCACAGATACGCAGTATTTT. It encodes CAGEAMFTDTQYF. The chain carries TRBV2 and TRBJ2-3; D is unclear. The CDR3 has 13 residues. The V gene lost 11 bases and the J gene lost 2 bases, with 14 bases spanning the gap. Looked up from germline, CDR1 is SNHLY and CDR2 is FYNNEI. Complete variable domain (other parts from reference TRBV2 and TRBJ2-3): EPEVTQTPSHQVTQMGQEVILRCVPISNHLYFYWYRQILGQKVEFLVSFYNNEISEKSEIFDDQFSVERPDGSNFTLKIRSTKLEDSAMYFCAGEAMFTDTQYFGPGTRLTVL.